This TCR beta chain was recovered during a study of response to subunit inactivated influenza vaccine. The study, taken as a whole, reports: Each seasonal influenza vaccination, the authors suggested, recruits few new T cells.

MiXCR was run by TCRdb on the RT-PCR reads, yielding one entry per CDR3 protein. The data hold approximately 700,000 distinct CDR3 sequences, with 15% to 19% observed a single time. The germline V and J ends were trimmed by 7 bases and 0 bases, with 16 bases remaining between them. Germline V gene data show CDR1 as SEHNR and CDR2 as FQNEAQ (reference sequence). The CDR3 length is 15 residues. This clonotype is a singleton in its sample. Its antigen is not identified. The V gene is TRBV7-9, the J gene TRBJ2-7; unclear D gene. The source material was PBMCs from blood, sampled 11 to 12 days after vaccination. The TCR comes from a man aged 50-60 years who received an inactivated influenza vaccine. Written as DNA, the CDR3 is TGTGCCAGCACCAAGGAGTATACCCGCTCCTACGAGCAGTACTTC. Translated: CASTKEYTRSYEQYF.